Shown below are 9 T cell receptor beta chains from a single sample sequenced in a study of cytomegalovirus exposure and HLA in healthy donors. PCR used 60 Vbeta primers and 13 Jbeta primers. Data came from immunoSEQ multiplex PCR; TCRdb stores just in-frame clones and leaves some out. The table lists 90,000 to 150,000 clones, roughly 65% of them singletons. The sequenced material came from PBMCs. These receptors originate from a man aged 40-55 years in good health and CMV-seropositive.

This clone has only a few counts. The chain joins TRBV28 to TRBJ1-1; the match to TRBD1 covers 10 bases. The CDR3 covers 16 residues. The germline V gene encodes CDR1 MDHEN and CDR2 SYDVKM. The J segment lost 0 bases and the V segment lost 5 bases, leaving 6 bases of the junction unmatched. The CDR3 coding sequence is TGTGCCAGCAGTCTCCCGGGACAGGGGATGAACACTGAAGCTTTCTTT. Encoded protein: CASSLPGQGMNTEAFF.

This clone has more than one count but fewer than ten. The chain is built from TRBV13 and TRBJ1-6; the D is unclear. The CDR3 loop spans 14 amino acids. Trimming stripped 1 base from V and 10 bases from J, with 11 bases between. Germline loops: CDR1 PRHDT, CDR2 FYEKMQ (reference sequence). The CDR3 region has the DNA TGTGCCAGCAGCTTAGTGGGAGGAGGGTCACCCCTCCACTTT. Translation gives CASSLVGGGSPLHF.

In its sample, this clone was seen a few times. This sequence joins TRBV7-6 and TRBJ2-5; possible D gene TRBD1, 6 bases. V was cut by 5 bases and J by 5 bases, with 12 bases left in between. The CDR3 runs to 13 residues. The V gene's germline CDR1 is SGHVS and CDR2 FNYEAQ. CDR3 nucleotides: TGTGCCAGCAGCCCCGGACAGAGGGAGACCCAGTACTTC. This sequence encodes CASSPGQRETQYF.

The chain combines TRBV5-1 with TRBJ2-3; 9 nucleotides line up with TRBD2. CDR3 length: 15 residues. Germline assignment: CDR1 SGHRS and CDR2 YFSETQ. V trimming: 4 bases; J trimming: 7 bases; junction bases outside the gene matches: 10. CDR3 in amino acids: CASSDPSGGPNTQYF. The CDR3, as DNA: TGCGCCAGCAGCGATCCCAGCGGGGGGCCAAATACGCAGTATTTT.

The rearrangement links TRBV27 to TRBJ2-7; TRBD1 matches 7 bases. Germline-derived CDR1 and CDR2 are MNHEY and SMNVEV (reference sequence). The CDR3 extends over 15 amino acids. Trimming at V came to 3 bases and at J to 0 bases, leaving 5 bases not matched to a gene. CDR3 amino acids: CASSFTGVSSYEQYF. The CDR3 DNA reads as TGTGCCAGCAGTTTCACAGGGGTAAGCTCCTACGAGCAGTACTTC.

This clone occurred a few times. The CDR3 DNA reads TGTGCCAGCAGCTGGGGGGGGCGAATGAACACTGAAGCTTTCTTT. It codes for CASSWGGRMNTEAFF. The genes are TRBV5-6 and TRBJ1-1; a weak D match, TRBD1 (6 bases). The V end lost 3 bases, the J end lost 0 bases, and 12 bases lay between the germline ends. The CDR3 has 15 residues. CDR1 and CDR2 (germline): SGHDT, YYEEEE.

This rearrangement joins TRBV7-6 to TRBJ2-2; D may be TRBD1 (6 bases). CDR3 length: 15 residues. CDR1 and CDR2 from the germline V gene are SGHVS and FNYEAQ. Trimming stripped 5 bases from V and 5 bases from J, with 15 bases between. CDR3 sequence (DNA): TGTGCCAGCAGCCCCGGGACAACCAAGACCGGGGAGCTGTTTTTT. Its protein product is CASSPGTTKTGELFF.

This clone was counted between two and nine times. The V and J genes are TRBV30 and TRBJ1-1; no definite D call. The V and J ends lost 4 bases and 7 bases respectively, with 16 bases between them. Germline V gives CDR1 GTSNPN, CDR2 SVGIG (reference sequence). The CDR3 has 13 amino acids. The CDR3 sequence: CAWTPPLRGEAFF. Written as DNA, the CDR3 is TGTGCCTGGACCCCCCCCCTCCGGGGTGAAGCTTTCTTT.

The gene calls are TRBV2 and TRBJ2-7; 7 bases agree with TRBD1. J gave up 5 bases and V 10 bases, and 14 bases lay outside the gene matches. The CDR3 has 14 amino acids. The germline CDR1 and CDR2 sequences are SNHLY and FYNNEI. Here the CDR3 reads CATMSRQGGHEQYF. The CDR3 coding sequence is TGTGCCACCATGTCTCGACAGGGCGGCCACGAGCAGTACTTC.